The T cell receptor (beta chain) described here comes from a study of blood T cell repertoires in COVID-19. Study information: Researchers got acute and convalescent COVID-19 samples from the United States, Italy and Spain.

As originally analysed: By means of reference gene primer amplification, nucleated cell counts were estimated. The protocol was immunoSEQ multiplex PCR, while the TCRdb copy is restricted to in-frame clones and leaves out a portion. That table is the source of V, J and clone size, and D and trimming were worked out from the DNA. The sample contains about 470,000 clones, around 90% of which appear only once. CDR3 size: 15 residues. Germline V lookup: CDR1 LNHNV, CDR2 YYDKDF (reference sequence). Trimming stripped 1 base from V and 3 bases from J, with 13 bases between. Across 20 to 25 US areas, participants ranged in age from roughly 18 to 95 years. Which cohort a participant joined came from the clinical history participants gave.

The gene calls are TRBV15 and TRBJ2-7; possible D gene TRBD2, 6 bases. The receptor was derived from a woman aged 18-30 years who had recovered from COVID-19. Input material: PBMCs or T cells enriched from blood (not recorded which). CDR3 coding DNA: TGTGCCACCAGCAGAGCTTTGGGGGGTGGCTACGAGCAGTACTTC. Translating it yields CATSRALGGGYEQYF.